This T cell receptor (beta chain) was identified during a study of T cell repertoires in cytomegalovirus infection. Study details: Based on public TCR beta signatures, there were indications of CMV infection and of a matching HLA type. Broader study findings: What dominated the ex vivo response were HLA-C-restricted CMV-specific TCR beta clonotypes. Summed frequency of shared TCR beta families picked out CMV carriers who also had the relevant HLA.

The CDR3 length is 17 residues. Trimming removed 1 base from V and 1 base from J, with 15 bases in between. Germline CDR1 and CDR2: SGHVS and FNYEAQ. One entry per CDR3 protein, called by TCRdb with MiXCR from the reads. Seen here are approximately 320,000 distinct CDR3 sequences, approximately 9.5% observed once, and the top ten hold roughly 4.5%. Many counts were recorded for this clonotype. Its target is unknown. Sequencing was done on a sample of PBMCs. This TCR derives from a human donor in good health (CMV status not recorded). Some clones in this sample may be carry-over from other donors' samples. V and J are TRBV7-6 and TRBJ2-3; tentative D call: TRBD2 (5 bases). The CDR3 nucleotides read TGTGCCAGCAGCTTAGTTTGGGCGGGCCGGGGCACAGATACGCAGTATTTT. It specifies CASSLVWAGRGTDTQYF. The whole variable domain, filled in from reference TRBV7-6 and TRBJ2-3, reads GAGVSQSPRYKVTKRGQDVALRCDPISGHVSLYWYRQALGQGPEFLTYFNYEAQQDKSGLPNDRFSAERPEGSISTLTIQRTEQRDSAMYRCASSLVWAGRGTDTQYFGPGTRLTVL.